A selection of T cell receptor beta chains follows, all from one sample in a study of blood T cell repertoires in COVID-19. Measured with immunoSEQ multiplex PCR; TCRdb has only the in-frame clones, and not every one. This sample carries tens of thousands of clones, around four fifths of them seen once, and the ten largest clones take 15% to 20%. The sample taken for sequencing was peripheral blood. Every receptor here comes from an elderly woman with acute or convalescent COVID-19. CDR3s include the opening cysteine and the closing phenylalanine or tryptophan. D genes are given only for firm matches. Clone size, where shown, is once, few, many, or a class for clones that have expanded.

j_call v_call d_call clone_size cdr3_aa
TRBJ2-7 TRBV14 - - CASSRAGGSYEQYF
TRBJ2-1 TRBV7-2 - - CASSLALPGYNEQFF
TRBJ2-3 TRBV10-1 - once CASSQGDTQYF
TRBJ2-7 TRBV5-1 TRBD1 - CASSPGTVTYEQYF
TRBJ2-2 TRBV10-1 TRBD2 - CASSATSGNTGELFF
TRBJ1-1 TRBV10-1 - - CASSKTARNTEAFF
TRBJ1-1 TRBV5-1 - - CASWSTGNTEAFF
TRBJ2-3 TRBV27 TRBD2 - CAHPPWRGDTDTQYF
TRBJ2-2 TRBV24-1 TRBD1 - CATSDVAGGYTGELFF
TRBJ2-3 TRBV11-2 TRBD1 - CASSSTRTGTTDTQYF
TRBJ2-3 TRBV9 TRBD1 - CASSGTGVTTDTQYF
TRBJ2-6 TRBV18 - - CASSPKGWALSGANVLTF
TRBJ1-1 TRBV12-3/TRBV12-4 TRBD1 - CASSLTGPTEAFF
TRBJ1-6 TRBV27 - - CASSLWGLNNSPLHF
TRBJ1-6 TRBV5-4 - - CASSLGGGPSPLHF
TRBJ1-1 TRBV15 TRBD1 - CATSREKQGSTEAFF